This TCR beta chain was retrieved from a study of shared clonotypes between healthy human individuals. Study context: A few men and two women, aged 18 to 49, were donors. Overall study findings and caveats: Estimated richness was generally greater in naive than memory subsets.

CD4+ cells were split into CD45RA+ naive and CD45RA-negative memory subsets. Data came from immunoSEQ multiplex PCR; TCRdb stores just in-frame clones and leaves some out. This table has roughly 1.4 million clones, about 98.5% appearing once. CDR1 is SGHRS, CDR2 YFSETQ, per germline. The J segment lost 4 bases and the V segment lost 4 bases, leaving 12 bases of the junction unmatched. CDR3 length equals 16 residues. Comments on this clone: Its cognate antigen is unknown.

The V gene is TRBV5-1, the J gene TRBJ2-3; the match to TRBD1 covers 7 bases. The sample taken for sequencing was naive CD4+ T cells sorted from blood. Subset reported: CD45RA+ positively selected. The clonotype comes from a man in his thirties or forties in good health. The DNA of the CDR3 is TGCGCCAGCAGCCTCAGACCGACAGGGAGTTCAGATACGCAGTATTTT. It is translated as CASSLRPTGSSDTQYF.